The 22 T cell receptor beta chains presented below share a single source sample, sequenced in a study of control samples from healthy donors and cancer patients. Sequencing was performed with immunoSEQ multiplex PCR; in TCRdb, only in-frame clones are kept and a portion is missing. This sample yields roughly 200,000 clones, of which over 80% are seen a single time; about 2% belongs to the top ten. Input material: blood. The receptors here all came from a man aged 30 to 39 in good health.

The genes are TRBV28 and TRBJ2-7; D perhaps matches TRBD2 (5 bases). CDR1 and CDR2 from the germline V gene are MDHEN and SYDVKM. Trimming left V 2 bases short and J 3 bases short, with 5 bases between. This CDR3 is built from 12 residues. The CDR3: CASSLAGYEQYF. The CDR3 DNA sequence: TGTGCCAGCAGTTTAGCGGGCTACGAGCAGTACTTC.

The chain recombines TRBV7-8 with TRBJ1-5; 8 positions match TRBD1. V lost 3 bases to trimming and J lost 14 bases; unmatched junction nucleotides: 6. The CDR3 runs 12 residues. Germline CDR1 reads SGHVS; CDR2 reads FQNEAQ. Here the CDR3 DNA reads TGTGCCAGCAGCTTGGCGACAGGGGTAAAGCATTTT. Translation gives CASSLATGVKHF.

This clone was seen a handful of times. V usage is TRBV6-5 and J usage is TRBJ1-1; 8 positions match TRBD1. Germline CDR1 MNHEY, CDR2 SVGAGI. CDR3 length: 12 amino acids. With 9 bases clipped from V and 4 bases from J, the junction kept 4 bases outside the gene matches. The CDR3 protein is CASFRGRTEAFF. The CDR3 DNA reads as TGTGCCAGTTTCAGGGGGCGCACTGAAGCTTTCTTT.

This clone has more than one count but fewer than ten. The CDR3: CATSRLAGGFSTDTQYF. DNA for the CDR3: TGTGCCACCAGCAGACTAGCGGGGGGCTTTAGCACAGATACGCAGTATTTT. This chain connects TRBV15 to TRBJ2-3; 11 nucleotides align to TRBD2. The CDR3 contains 17 residues. With V trimmed by 2 bases and J by 0 bases, 4 bases remained unmatched. Germline CDR1 is LNHNV and CDR2 is YYDKDF (reference sequence). Looking up the rest from reference TRBV15 and TRBJ2-3 gives the full variable domain: DAMVIQNPRYQVTQFGKPVTLSCSQTLNHNVMYWYQQKSSQAPKLLFHYYDKDFNNEADTPDNFQSRRPNTSFCFLDIRSPGLGDTAMYLCATSRLAGGFSTDTQYFGPGTRLTVL.

The gene calls are TRBV3-1 (or the pseudogene TRBV3-2) and TRBJ2-7; D assignment may be TRBD1 or TRBD2 (5 bases each). This CDR3 has 14 amino acids. Trimming pared 4 bases from V and 4 bases from J, leaving 14 bases between. Germline-derived CDR1 and CDR2 are LGHDT and YNNKEL (reference sequence). The CDR3 reads CASSPRDGGYEQYF. Written as DNA, the CDR3 is TGTGCCAGCAGCCCCCGGGACGGAGGATACGAGCAGTACTTC.

This rearrangement joins TRBV19 to TRBJ2-3; 14 bases line up with TRBD2. The CDR3 loop spans 13 amino acids. V dropped 8 bases and J dropped 5; count of bases not matched to a gene: 0. Germline CDR1 reads LNHDA; CDR2 reads SQIVND (reference sequence). The CDR3, as DNA: TGTGCCAGTGGGACTAGCGGGGGAGATACGCAGTATTTT. It translates to CASGTSGGDTQYF.

This clone occurred a few times. This rearrangement joins TRBV6-1 to TRBJ1-1; D unresolved. This CDR3 spans 14 amino acids. V was shortened by 3 bases and J by 6 bases, with 14 bases between the two germline ends. Germline V gene sequence: CDR1 MNHNS, CDR2 SASEGT. CDR3 in amino acids: CASSERESRPEAFF. Here the CDR3 DNA reads TGTGCCAGCAGTGAGAGGGAGTCTAGGCCTGAAGCTTTCTTT.

This chain joins TRBV18 and TRBJ1-2, with D hard to call. Germline V gives CDR1 KGHSH, CDR2 LQKENI. Trimming removed 6 bases at V and 9 bases at J, with 14 bases between. There are 12 residues in the CDR3. In DNA form, the CDR3 reads TGTGCCAGCTCGACCTCAAGCAGGAGCTACACCTTC. This sequence encodes CASSTSSRSYTF.

Note on this clone: At one end, the junction sequence differs from germline, possibly due to a read error. The chain employs TRBV5-6 and TRBJ2-1; D unclear. The CDR3 spans 11 residues. The germline gives CDR1 SGHDT, CDR2 YYEEEE. CDR3 sequence reads: CASSSHNEQFF. CDR3 in DNA: TGTGCCAGCAGCTCCCACAATGAGCAGTTCTTC.

The rearrangement uses TRBV2 and TRBJ1-5, with a weak D call TRBD1 (5 bases). V lost 5 bases to trimming and J lost 8 bases, with 22 bases between them. The CDR3 is made up of 16 amino acids. Germline CDR1 is SNHLY and CDR2 is FYNNEI. The CDR3 coding sequence is TGTGCCAGCAGTCCGGGGCCGGGAAGGGGCGGGAAGCCCCAGCATTTT. This sequence encodes CASSPGPGRGGKPQHF.

The chain employs TRBV11-2 and TRBJ2-1, with D perhaps matching TRBD1 or TRBD2 (5 bases each). Per the germline V gene, CDR1 is SGHAT and CDR2 is FQNNGV. Trimming removed 1 base at V and 0 bases at J, with 19 bases between. This CDR3 comprises 19 residues. The CDR3 nucleotides are TGTGCCAGCAGCTTAGTGGGACCCCGGTCGGTGAGCTCCTACAATGAGCAGTTCTTC. Its protein product is CASSLVGPRSVSSYNEQFF.

This sequence joins TRBV5-8 and TRBJ2-7; tentatively, D is TRBD1 (5 bases). This CDR3 contains 13 residues. Trimming took off 4 bases at V and 2 bases at J, with 10 bases between the two ends. CDR1 is SGHTS, CDR2 YDEGEE, per germline. CDR3 loop: CASSTDSTYEQYF. CDR3 in DNA: TGTGCCAGCAGCACTGACAGTACCTACGAGCAGTACTTC.

The chain links TRBV2 to TRBJ1-1; no definite D call. CDR3 length: 12 amino acids. CDR1 SNHLY and CDR2 FYNNEI come from the germline V gene. The V end lost 3 bases, the J end lost 7 bases, and 9 bases lay between the germline ends. The CDR3 region is CASSEQLIEAFF. As DNA, the CDR3 is TGTGCCAGCAGTGAGCAGCTGATTGAAGCTTTCTTT. The full variable domain, with the rest looked up from reference TRBV2 and TRBJ1-1, is EPEVTQTPSHQVTQMGQEVILRCVPISNHLYFYWYRQILGQKVEFLVSFYNNEISEKSEIFDDQFSVERPDGSNFTLKIRSTKLEDSAMYFCASSEQLIEAFFGQGTRLTVV.

The chain carries TRBV28 and TRBJ2-3; 14 positions agree with TRBD2. Germline loops: CDR1 MDHEN, CDR2 SYDVKM. This CDR3 contains 17 residues. V trimming: 4 bases; J trimming: 5 bases; junction bases outside the gene matches: 8. The CDR3 loop is CASSSGLAGVIGDTQYF. For the CDR3, the DNA is TGTGCCAGCAGTTCGGGACTAGCGGGGGTAATAGGAGATACGCAGTATTTT.

This chain connects TRBV29-1 to TRBJ1-2; perhaps TRBD1 as D (5 bases). V lost 6 bases and J 1 base, leaving 9 bases between the germline ends. CDR3 size: 12 residues. Germline V CDR1 and CDR2: SQVTM, ANQGSEA. CDR3 coding DNA: TGCAGCGTAGGGGACCTTAACTATGGCTACACCTTC. Translated: CSVGDLNYGYTF.

Written as DNA, the CDR3 is TGTGCCAGCAGCAAAGGACAGGATTACGAGCAGTACTTC. Its protein is CASSKGQDYEQYF. The V call is TRBV3-1 (or the pseudogene TRBV3-2), the J call TRBJ2-7; 7 bases agree with TRBD1. The V gene's germline CDR1 is LGHDT and CDR2 YNNKEL (reference sequence). Trimming at V came to 5 bases and at J to 4 bases, leaving 5 bases not matched to a gene. The CDR3 totals 13 residues.

This clone was observed a handful of times. V and J are TRBV7-9 and TRBJ1-6, with D uncertain. The CDR3 contains 15 residues. CDR1 and CDR2 (germline): SEHNR, FQNEAQ (reference sequence). V lost 4 bases and J 4 bases, leaving 11 bases between the germline ends. CDR3 protein: CASSSPKGYNSPLHF. The CDR3 DNA follows: TGTGCCAGCAGCTCACCAAAAGGATATAATTCACCCCTCCACTTT.

This clone has more than one count but fewer than ten. The V and J genes are TRBV7-8 and TRBJ1-5; 8 bases match TRBD1. The V gene end was trimmed by 4 bases and the J gene end by 6 bases; junction bases not matched to a gene: 11. Per germline, CDR1 SGHVS and CDR2 FQNEAQ. CDR3 size: 16 residues. The CDR3 protein is CASSSRDRIGGQPQHF. The CDR3 bases are TGTGCCAGCAGCTCCCGGGACAGGATAGGCGGTCAGCCCCAGCATTTT.

The count of this clone is one. This rearrangement joins TRBV24-1 to TRBJ2-1, with TRBD1 matching over 7 bases. CDR3 length: 15 residues. The V segment lost 6 bases and the J segment 0 bases; nucleotides outside the gene matches: 4. Germline loops: CDR1 KGHDR, CDR2 SFDVKD. The CDR3 DNA reads as TGTGCCACCAGTCGACAGGGAAGCTCCTACAATGAGCAGTTCTTC. It translates to CATSRQGSSYNEQFF.

This clone was seen a few times. The chain combines TRBV12-3 or TRBV12-4 with TRBJ2-7; perhaps TRBD1 as D (6 bases). This CDR3 is built from 12 residues. Between the trimmed V and J ends, which lost 6 bases and 4 bases, there was a span of 10 bases. CDR3 nucleotide sequence: TGTGCCAGCAGGCTGACAGGTTACGAGCAGTACTTC. It specifies CASRLTGYEQYF.

The genes are TRBV10-2 and TRBJ1-5; D gene uncertain. This CDR3 has 13 amino acids. CDR1 is WSHSY and CDR2 is SAAADI in the germline V gene. V lost 8 bases to trimming and J lost 2 bases, with 10 bases between them. In nucleotides, the CDR3 is TGCGCCAGCGGCCAAACCGGCAATCAGCCCCAGCATTTT. This gives the protein CASGQTGNQPQHF.

This clone was seen a single time. The chain employs TRBV2 and TRBJ1-1, with D hard to call. The germline V and J ends were trimmed by 2 bases and 1 base, with 8 bases remaining between them. The CDR3 loop spans 14 amino acids. CDR1 is SNHLY, CDR2 FYNNEI, per germline. Written as DNA, the CDR3 is TGTGCCAGCAGTGAACGGATTACGAACACTGAAGCTTTCTTT. Translating it yields CASSERITNTEAFF.